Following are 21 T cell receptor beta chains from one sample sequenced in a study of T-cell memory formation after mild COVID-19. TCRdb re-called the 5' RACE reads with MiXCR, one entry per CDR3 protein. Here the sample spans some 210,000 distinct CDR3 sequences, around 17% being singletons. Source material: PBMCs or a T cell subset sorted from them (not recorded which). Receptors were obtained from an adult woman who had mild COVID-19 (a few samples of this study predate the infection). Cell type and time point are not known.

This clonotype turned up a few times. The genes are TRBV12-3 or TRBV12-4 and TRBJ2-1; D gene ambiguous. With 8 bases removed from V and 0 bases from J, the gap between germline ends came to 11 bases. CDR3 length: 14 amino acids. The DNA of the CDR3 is TGTGCCAGCCTCCCGGGCTCCTCCTACAATGAGCAGTTCTTC. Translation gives CASLPGSSYNEQFF.

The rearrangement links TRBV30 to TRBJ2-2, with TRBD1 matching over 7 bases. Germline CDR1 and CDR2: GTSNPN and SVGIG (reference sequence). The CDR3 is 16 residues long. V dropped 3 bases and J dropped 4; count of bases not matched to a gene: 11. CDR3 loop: CAWSEGARTLTGELFF. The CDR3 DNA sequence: TGTGCCTGGAGCGAGGGGGCTAGGACCCTCACCGGGGAGCTGTTTTTT.

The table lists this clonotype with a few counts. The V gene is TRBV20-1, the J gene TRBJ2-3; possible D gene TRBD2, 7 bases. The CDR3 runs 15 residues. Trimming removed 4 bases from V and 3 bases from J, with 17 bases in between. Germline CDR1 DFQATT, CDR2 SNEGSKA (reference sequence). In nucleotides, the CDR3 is TGCAGTGCTAACTGGGGGGGCGCAGGGACAGATACGCAGTATTTT. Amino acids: CSANWGGAGTDTQYF.

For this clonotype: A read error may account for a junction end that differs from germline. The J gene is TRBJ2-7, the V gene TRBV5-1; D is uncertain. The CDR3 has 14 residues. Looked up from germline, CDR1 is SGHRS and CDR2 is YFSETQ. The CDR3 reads CASSLSYSSDEQYF. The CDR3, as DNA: TGCGCCAGCAGCTTGTCTTATTCCTCCGACGAGCAGTACTTC. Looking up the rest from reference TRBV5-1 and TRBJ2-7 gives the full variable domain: KAGVTQTPRYLIKTRGQQVTLSCSPISGHRSVSWYQQTPGQGLQFLFEYFSETQRNKGNFPGRFSGRQFSNSRSEMNVSTLELGDSALYLCASSLSYSSDEQYFGPGTRLTVT.

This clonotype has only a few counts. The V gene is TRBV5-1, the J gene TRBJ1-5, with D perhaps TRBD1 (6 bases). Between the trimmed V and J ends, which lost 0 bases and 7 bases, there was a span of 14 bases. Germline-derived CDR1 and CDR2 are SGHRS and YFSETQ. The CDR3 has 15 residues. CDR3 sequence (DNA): TGCGCCAGCAGCTTGGACGGGGGGCAGCAACAGCCCCAGCATTTT. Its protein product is CASSLDGGQQQPQHF.

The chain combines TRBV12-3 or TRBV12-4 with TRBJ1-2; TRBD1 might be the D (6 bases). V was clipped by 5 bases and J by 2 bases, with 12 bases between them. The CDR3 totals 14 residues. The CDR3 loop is CASSPRRGNYGYTF. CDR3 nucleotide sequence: TGTGCCAGCAGTCCTCGGAGGGGGAACTATGGCTACACCTTC.

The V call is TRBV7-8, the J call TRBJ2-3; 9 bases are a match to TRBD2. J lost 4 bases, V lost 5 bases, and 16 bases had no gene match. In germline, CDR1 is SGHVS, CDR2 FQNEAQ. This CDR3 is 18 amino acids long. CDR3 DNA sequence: TGTGCCAGCAGCCGATCGGGGGGTAGCGGGAGTATGCCAGATACGCAGTATTTT. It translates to CASSRSGGSGSMPDTQYF.

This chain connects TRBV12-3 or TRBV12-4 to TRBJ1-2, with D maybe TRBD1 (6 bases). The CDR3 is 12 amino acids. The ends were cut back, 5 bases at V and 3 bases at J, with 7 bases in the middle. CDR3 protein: CASSRTDYGYTF. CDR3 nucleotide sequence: TGTGCCAGCAGTAGGACAGACTATGGCTACACCTTC.

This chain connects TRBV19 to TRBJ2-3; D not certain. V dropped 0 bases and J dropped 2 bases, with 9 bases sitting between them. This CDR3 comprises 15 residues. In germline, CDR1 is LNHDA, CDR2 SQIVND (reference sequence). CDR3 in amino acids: CASSIDRFNTDTQYF. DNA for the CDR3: TGTGCCAGTAGTATAGACAGGTTCAACACAGATACGCAGTATTTT.

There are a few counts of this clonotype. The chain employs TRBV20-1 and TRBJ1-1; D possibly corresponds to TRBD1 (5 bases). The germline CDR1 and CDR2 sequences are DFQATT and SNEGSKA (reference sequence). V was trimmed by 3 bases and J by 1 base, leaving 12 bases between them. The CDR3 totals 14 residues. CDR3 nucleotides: TGCAGTGCTAGGCTGGGGGGGAAGAACACTGAAGCTTTCTTT. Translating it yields CSARLGGKNTEAFF.

The CDR3 sequence is CATSRDGRGRTGELFF. The CDR3 DNA sequence: TGTGCCACCAGCAGAGATGGCAGGGGGCGAACCGGGGAGCTGTTTTTT. The genes are TRBV15 and TRBJ2-2; 8 bases match TRBD1. The length of the CDR3 is 16 residues. V was clipped by 0 bases and J by 5 bases; unmatched bases: 5. CDR1 and CDR2 from the germline V gene are LNHNV and YYDKDF (reference sequence).

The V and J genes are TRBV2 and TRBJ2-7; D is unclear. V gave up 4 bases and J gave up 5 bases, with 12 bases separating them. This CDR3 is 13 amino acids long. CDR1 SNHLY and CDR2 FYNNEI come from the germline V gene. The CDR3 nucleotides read TGTGCCAGCAGTGGAGTGTTGGGGAACGAGCAGTACTTC. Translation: CASSGVLGNEQYF.

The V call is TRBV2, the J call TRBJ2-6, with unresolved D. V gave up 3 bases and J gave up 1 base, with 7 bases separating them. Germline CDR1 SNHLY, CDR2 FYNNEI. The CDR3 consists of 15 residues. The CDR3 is CASSDNGSGANVLTF. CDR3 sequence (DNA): TGTGCCAGCAGTGATAACGGTTCTGGGGCCAACGTCCTGACTTTC.

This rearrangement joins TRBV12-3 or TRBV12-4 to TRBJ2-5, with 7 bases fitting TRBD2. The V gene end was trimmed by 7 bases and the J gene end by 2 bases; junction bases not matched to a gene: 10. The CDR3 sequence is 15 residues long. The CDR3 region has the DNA TGTGCCAGCACCCCTTCGTCCGGGGGGCAAGAGACCCAGTACTTC. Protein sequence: CASTPSSGGQETQYF.

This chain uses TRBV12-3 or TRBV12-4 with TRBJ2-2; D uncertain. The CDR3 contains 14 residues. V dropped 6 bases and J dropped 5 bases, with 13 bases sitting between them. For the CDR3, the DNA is TGTGCCAGCAGGCCGAGGCGTTTTACCGGGGAGCTGTTTTTT. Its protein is CASRPRRFTGELFF.

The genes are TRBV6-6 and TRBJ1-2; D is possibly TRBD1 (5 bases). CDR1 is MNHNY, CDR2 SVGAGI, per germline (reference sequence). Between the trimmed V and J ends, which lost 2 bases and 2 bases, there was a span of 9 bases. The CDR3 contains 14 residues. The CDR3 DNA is TGTGCCAGCAGTTACCGGGGGGGGAACTATGGCTACACCTTC. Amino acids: CASSYRGGNYGYTF.

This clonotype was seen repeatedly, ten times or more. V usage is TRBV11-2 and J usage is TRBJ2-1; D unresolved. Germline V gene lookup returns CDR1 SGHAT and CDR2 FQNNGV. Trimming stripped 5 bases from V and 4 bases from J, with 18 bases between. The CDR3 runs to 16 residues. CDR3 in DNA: TGTGCCAGCAGCCCAAGGAGAGTAGCCCAATACAATGAGCAGTTCTTC. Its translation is CASSPRRVAQYNEQFF.

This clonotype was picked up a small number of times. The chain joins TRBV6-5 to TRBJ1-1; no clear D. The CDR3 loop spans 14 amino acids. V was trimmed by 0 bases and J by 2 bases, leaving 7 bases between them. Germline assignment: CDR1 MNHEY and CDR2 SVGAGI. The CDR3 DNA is TGTGCCAGCAGTTACTCGGTTAAAAACACTGAAGCTTTCTTT. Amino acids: CASSYSVKNTEAFF.

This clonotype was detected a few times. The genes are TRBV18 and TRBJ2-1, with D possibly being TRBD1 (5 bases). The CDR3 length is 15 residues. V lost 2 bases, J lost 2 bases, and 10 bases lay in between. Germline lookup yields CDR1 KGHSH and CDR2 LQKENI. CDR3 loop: CASSPWQGTYNEQFF. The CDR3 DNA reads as TGTGCCAGCTCACCATGGCAGGGCACCTACAATGAGCAGTTCTTC.

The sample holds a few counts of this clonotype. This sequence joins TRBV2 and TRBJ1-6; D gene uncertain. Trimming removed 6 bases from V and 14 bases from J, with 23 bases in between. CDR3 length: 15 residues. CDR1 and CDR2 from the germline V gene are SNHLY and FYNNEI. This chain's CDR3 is CASSSPPSNLGALHF. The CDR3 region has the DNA TGTGCCAGCAGCTCCCCCCCATCCAATCTTGGGGCCCTCCACTTT.

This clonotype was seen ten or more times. The CDR3 bases are TGTGCCAGCAGCTTAGATTCAGGGGTCCTTGAAGCTTTCTTT. Its translation: CASSLDSGVLEAFF. The J gene is TRBJ1-1, the V gene TRBV7-2, with TRBD1 as a possible D gene (6 bases). The CDR3 consists of 14 residues. The germline V and J ends were trimmed by 1 base and 7 bases, with 13 bases remaining between them. Germline V CDR1 and CDR2: SGHTA, FQGNSA. The variable domain in full, with the rest retrieved from reference TRBV7-2 and TRBJ1-1, is GAGVSQSPSNKVTEKGKDVELRCDPISGHTALYWYRQSLGQGLEFLIYFQGNSAPDKSGLPSDRFSAERTGGSVSTLTIQRTQQEDSAVYLCASSLDSGVLEAFFGQGTRLTVV.